The sequence of this T cell receptor beta chain was determined in a study of shared clonotypes between healthy human individuals. At a deep level, the assay was run. The table came from immunoSEQ multiplex PCR; TCRdb's copy has only in-frame clones and leaves some out. Of about 490,000 clones in the sample, around 78% were seen once. V lost 3 bases, J lost 3 bases, and 19 bases lay in between. Germline lookup yields CDR1 SGHRS and CDR2 YFSETQ. The CDR3 contains 18 residues. Without sorting, samples used tens of millions of PBMCs for genomic DNA. V is TRBV5-1 and J is TRBJ2-6; maybe TRBD2 (6 bases). This clonotype was sampled from a woman aged 40 to 55 in good health. Some clones in this sample may be carry-over from other donors' samples. Sequenced input: PBMCs. CDR3 DNA sequence: TGCGCCAGCAGCTCGTCCGGGACGGAAGCGGGTGGGGCCAACGTCCTGACTTTC. Encoded protein: CASSSSGTEAGGANVLTF.